Listed below are T cell receptor beta chains from one sample, sequenced in a study of vaccination and CD4 T cells after COVID-19. Via MiXCR, TCRdb re-called the PCR reads, giving one row per CDR3 protein. In the table there are 15,000 to 20,000 distinct CDR3 sequences, around three fifths of which are singletons. Which antigens these TCRs recognize remains unknown. Sequenced material: CD4+ T cells from blood, cultured in vitro. The source is a human donor who had recovered from COVID-19. The CDR3 runs from the conserved cysteine through the conserved F or W.

v_call cdr3_aa
TRBV6-1 CASSHTSGGLSYVQYF
TRBV6-1 CASSRTGGYSEQFF
TRBV12-3/TRBV12-4 CASSHTGNTEAFF
TRBV2 CASSWDSQQETQYF
TRBV9 CASSPGTSGRAYETQYF
TRBV5-1 CASTLQGADTEAFF
TRBV11-2 CASSLAGGDQPQHF
TRBV10-3 CAISESDRVSNQPQHF
TRBV18 CASSPTSDQETQYF
TRBV24-1 CATSDLGSTNTGELFF
TRBV6-1 CASSGWTGGVEKLFF
TRBV3-1 CASSLGGSNQPQHF
TRBV12-3/TRBV12-4 CASSPTGGNYGYTF
TRBV7-9 CASSIMRGPTNEKLFF
TRBV20-1 CSARTGNYGYTF
TRBV7-2 CASSSGGTTEAFF
TRBV19 CASSIREQQETQYF
TRBV24-1 CATSRADGGPDTQYF
TRBV7-2 CASSSGTSGTDTQYF
TRBV6-2/TRBV6-3 CASSYRGVGNQPQHF
TRBV19 CASRRTVNQPQHF
TRBV19 CASGGGDGTDTQYF
TRBV27 CATHLEGTDTQYF
TRBV6-1 CASRHRGENYGYTF
TRBV7-9 CASSLQGQREQYF
TRBV20-1 CSARRAGTGGSGYTF
TRBV5-3 CASSQDRGSVGDNEQFF
TRBV7-3 CASSQTGTSGGNEQFF
TRBV6-1 CASRSFRGQGILSPLHF
TRBV5-1 CASSLGTERSPLHF
TRBV6-5 CASSWMGSDTEAFF
TRBV7-6 CASSVRSSDNEQFF
TRBV30 CAWSVTQGAEQYF
TRBV10-3 CAISDFEVDPGYTF
TRBV6-5 CASSYSIGVTDTQYF
TRBV10-3 CAISESKDAAGGHQPQHF
TRBV5-6 CASSPPTRTGTQYF
TRBV10-3 CAISESSDTQYF